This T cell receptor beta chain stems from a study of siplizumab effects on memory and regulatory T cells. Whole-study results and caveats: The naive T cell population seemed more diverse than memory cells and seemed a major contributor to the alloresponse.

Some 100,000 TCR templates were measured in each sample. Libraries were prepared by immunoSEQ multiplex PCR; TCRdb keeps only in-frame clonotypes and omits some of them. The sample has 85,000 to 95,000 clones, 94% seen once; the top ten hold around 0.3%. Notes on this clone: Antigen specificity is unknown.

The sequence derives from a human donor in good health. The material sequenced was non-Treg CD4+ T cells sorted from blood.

The CDR3: CASSKGGMNTEAFF. In DNA form, the CDR3 reads TGTGCCAGCAGCAAGGGCGGGATGAACACTGAAGCTTTCTTT. The chain joins TRBV4-2 to TRBJ1-1; unclear D gene. V was shortened by 5 bases and J by 0 bases, with 10 bases between the two germline ends. Germline-derived CDR1 and CDR2 are LGHNA and YNFKEQ. The CDR3 is made up of 14 amino acids.